This TCR beta chain was profiled in a study of shared clonotypes between healthy human individuals. This clone was recorded many times. Per the germline V gene, CDR1 is SGHAT and CDR2 is FQDESV (reference sequence). Trimming removed 3 bases from V and 4 bases from J, with 9 bases in between. The CDR3 sequence is 13 residues long. Sequencing was performed with immunoSEQ multiplex PCR; in TCRdb, only in-frame clones are kept and a portion is missing. The sample has 2 million to 2.5 million clones; roughly 94% are singletons. This chain connects TRBV11-1 to TRBJ1-1; D ambiguous. This TCR was sampled from a man aged 18 to 30 in good health. Specimen: naive CD4+ T cells sorted from blood. Sample subset: CD45RA+ positively selected. CDR3 sequence: CASSFGPFTEAFF. The CDR3 DNA reads TGTGCCAGCAGCTTCGGGCCGTTCACTGAAGCTTTCTTT.